The rows below give T cell receptor beta chains drawn from one sample of a study of blood T cell repertoires in COVID-19. Repertoires were generated with immunoSEQ multiplex PCR, while TCRdb's copy carries only in-frame clones and drops some. Of 190,000 or so clones listed, 80% to 90% are singletons. The material sequenced was PBMCs or T cells enriched from blood (not recorded which). Receptor source: a man aged 35 to 55 who had recovered from COVID-19. Each CDR3 is given with its conserved first and last residue. D genes are given only for firm matches. The size entry is marked missing in some rows and otherwise reads once, few, many or a size class.

d_gene: .
j_gene: TRBJ2-3
abundance: once
v_gene: TRBV7-2
len: 18
CDR3nt: TGTGCCAGCAGCTCGCCGGTAAGGCGGGTCCGCTCCACAGATACGCAGTATTTT
CDR3aa: CASSSPVRRVRSTDTQYF

d_gene: TRBD1
j_gene: TRBJ2-7
abundance: .
v_gene: TRBV6-6
len: 14
CDR3nt: TGTGCCAGCAGTTACTCCGGGACAGCCTACGAGCAGTACTTC
CDR3aa: CASSYSGTAYEQYF

d_gene: .
j_gene: TRBJ1-1
abundance: .
v_gene: TRBV2
len: 13
CDR3nt: TGTGCCAGCAAGAAAGGGGGGAACACTGAAGCTTTCTTT
CDR3aa: CASKKGGNTEAFF

d_gene: .
j_gene: TRBJ2-7
abundance: .
v_gene: TRBV5-1
len: 14
CDR3nt: TGCGCCAGCAGCTTGGATGTCAGTCCCTACGAGCAGTACTTC
CDR3aa: CASSLDVSPYEQYF

d_gene: .
j_gene: TRBJ1-1
abundance: .
v_gene: TRBV29-1
len: 12
CDR3nt: TGCAGCGTTGAAGTCTTGAACACTGAAGCTTTCTTT
CDR3aa: CSVEVLNTEAFF

d_gene: .
j_gene: TRBJ2-2
abundance: .
v_gene: TRBV12-5
len: 16
CDR3nt: TGTGCTAGTGGTTCCCGCGCTGAAGGGGCTACCGGGGAGCTGTTTTTT
CDR3aa: CASGSRAEGATGELFF

d_gene: .
j_gene: TRBJ1-4
abundance: .
v_gene: TRBV12-5
len: 18
CDR3nt: TGTGCTAGTGGTTTGGATAATAGGGTTAGGGATCTTCTAGGGGAACTGTTTTTT
CDR3aa: CASGLDNRVRDLLGELFF

d_gene: .
j_gene: TRBJ2-1
abundance: .
v_gene: TRBV5-5
len: 16
CDR3nt: TGTGCCAGCAGCCCCGTTGACAGGACCATCTACAATGAGCAGTTCTTC
CDR3aa: CASSPVDRTIYNEQFF

d_gene: TRBD1
j_gene: TRBJ1-1
abundance: .
v_gene: TRBV6-2/TRBV6-3
len: 14
CDR3nt: TGTGCCAGCAGTACATACAGGGGGTCCACTGAAGCTTTCTTT
CDR3aa: CASSTYRGSTEAFF

d_gene: .
j_gene: TRBJ2-7
abundance: .
v_gene: TRBV6-5
len: 13
CDR3nt: TGTGCCGTAAAACAGGGGACTCTCTACGAGCAGTACTTC
CDR3aa: CAVKQGTLYEQYF

d_gene: TRBD1
j_gene: TRBJ2-2
abundance: .
v_gene: TRBV29-1
len: 13
CDR3nt: TGCAGCGCCAAGACAGGGCTCGCCGGGGAGCTGTTTTTT
CDR3aa: CSAKTGLAGELFF

d_gene: TRBD2
j_gene: TRBJ2-1
abundance: .
v_gene: TRBV9
len: 16
CDR3nt: TGTGCCAGCAGCGTAGGACTAGCGGGATCCTACAATGAGCAGTTCTTC
CDR3aa: CASSVGLAGSYNEQFF

d_gene: .
j_gene: TRBJ1-1
abundance: .
v_gene: TRBV6-5
len: 14
CDR3nt: TGTGCCAGCAGTTCAGGGTACATGAACACTGAAGCTTTCTTT
CDR3aa: CASSSGYMNTEAFF

d_gene: TRBD1
j_gene: TRBJ1-5
abundance: .
v_gene: TRBV27
len: 14
CDR3nt: TGTGCCAGCCGGAGGGCAGGGGGAAATCAGCCCCAGCATTTT
CDR3aa: CASRRAGGNQPQHF

d_gene: .
j_gene: TRBJ1-5
abundance: .
v_gene: TRBV19
len: 13
CDR3nt: TGTGCCAGTAAGCGGGAAAGCAATCAGCCCCAGCATTTT
CDR3aa: CASKRESNQPQHF

d_gene: .
j_gene: TRBJ2-4
abundance: once
v_gene: TRBV5-1
len: 16
CDR3nt: TGCGCCAGCAGAATTTCCGGGGACTTAGCCAAAAACATTCAGTACTTC
CDR3aa: CASRISGDLAKNIQYF

d_gene: .
j_gene: TRBJ1-3
abundance: .
v_gene: TRBV9
len: 13
CDR3nt: TGTGCCAGCAGCGTAGAAGCCTCGAACACCATATATTTT
CDR3aa: CASSVEASNTIYF

d_gene: .
j_gene: TRBJ1-2
abundance: .
v_gene: TRBV2
len: 14
CDR3nt: TGTGCCAGCAGCCTTATTACAGGAAACTATGGCTACACCTTC
CDR3aa: CASSLITGNYGYTF

d_gene: .
j_gene: TRBJ2-2
abundance: .
v_gene: TRBV12-5
len: 15
CDR3nt: TGTGCTAGTGGTTTGGTACTCGGGGGAACCGGGGAGCTGTTTTTT
CDR3aa: CASGLVLGGTGELFF

d_gene: .
j_gene: TRBJ1-1
abundance: .
v_gene: TRBV19
len: 14
CDR3nt: TGTGCCAGTAGTATTCAAGGGAGAAACACTGAAGCTTTCTTT
CDR3aa: CASSIQGRNTEAFF

d_gene: TRBD1
j_gene: TRBJ1-4
abundance: once
v_gene: TRBV2
len: 14
CDR3nt: TGTGCCAGCAGTTTTGGACAGGGGTTCGAAAAACTGTTTTTT
CDR3aa: CASSFGQGFEKLFF

d_gene: .
j_gene: TRBJ2-6
abundance: .
v_gene: TRBV5-1
len: 16
CDR3nt: TGCGCCAGCAGCTTGGTCCCGAGCTCTGGGGCCAACGTCCTGACTTTC
CDR3aa: CASSLVPSSGANVLTF

d_gene: TRBD1
j_gene: TRBJ1-4
abundance: few
v_gene: TRBV5-1
len: 16
CDR3nt: TGCGCCAGCAGCCAAGGACAGGGCCCAACTAATGAAAAACTGTTTTTT
CDR3aa: CASSQGQGPTNEKLFF

d_gene: .
j_gene: TRBJ1-2
abundance: .
v_gene: TRBV7-3
len: 13
CDR3nt: TGTGCCAGCAGCTTATCGCCCGGTTTTGGCTACACCTTC
CDR3aa: CASSLSPGFGYTF

d_gene: TRBD1
j_gene: TRBJ1-4
abundance: .
v_gene: TRBV4-1
len: 15
CDR3nt: TGCGCCAGCAGCCATTCCGGGACAGGGGGGGAAAAACTGTTTTTT
CDR3aa: CASSHSGTGGEKLFF

d_gene: TRBD1
j_gene: TRBJ1-2
abundance: .
v_gene: TRBV2
len: 13
CDR3nt: TGTGCCAGCAGAGGGACAGCGAACTATGGCTACACCTTC
CDR3aa: CASRGTANYGYTF

d_gene: TRBD2
j_gene: TRBJ2-3
abundance: .
v_gene: TRBV11-3
len: 16
CDR3nt: TGTGCCAGCAGCCTAAGACTAGCGGGAAGCACAGATACGCAGTATTTT
CDR3aa: CASSLRLAGSTDTQYF

d_gene: .
j_gene: TRBJ1-2
abundance: .
v_gene: TRBV6-5
len: 13
CDR3nt: TGTGCCAGCAGTTACTCTGCCAGCTATGGCTACACCTTC
CDR3aa: CASSYSASYGYTF

d_gene: .
j_gene: TRBJ1-2
abundance: .
v_gene: TRBV2
len: 15
CDR3nt: TGTGCCAGCAGTGAGACGGGAAGGGGGATTAAAGGCTACACCTTC
CDR3aa: CASSETGRGIKGYTF

d_gene: .
j_gene: TRBJ2-7
abundance: .
v_gene: TRBV24-1
len: 14
CDR3nt: TGTGCCACCGATGTGAAACAGGGTCACTACGAGCAGTACTTC
CDR3aa: CATDVKQGHYEQYF

d_gene: TRBD1
j_gene: TRBJ1-6
abundance: few
v_gene: TRBV30
len: 14
CDR3nt: TGTGCCTGGAGTTTAGGACAGGGGAATTCACCCCTCCACTTT
CDR3aa: CAWSLGQGNSPLHF

d_gene: TRBD1
j_gene: TRBJ1-2
abundance: .
v_gene: TRBV19
len: 14
CDR3nt: TGTGCCAGTACCACCGGGACAGGGGTCTATGGCTACACCTTC
CDR3aa: CASTTGTGVYGYTF